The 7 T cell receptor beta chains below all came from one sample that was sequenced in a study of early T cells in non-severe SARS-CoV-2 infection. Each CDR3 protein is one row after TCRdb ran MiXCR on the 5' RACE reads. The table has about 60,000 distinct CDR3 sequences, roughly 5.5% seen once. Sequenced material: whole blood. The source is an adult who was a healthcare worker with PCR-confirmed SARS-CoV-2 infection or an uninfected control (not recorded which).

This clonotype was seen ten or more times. Written as DNA, the CDR3 is TGTGCCAGCAGCTTAGGAGGACCGCTGGGGGTTGGCAATCAGCCCCAGCATTTT. Translated: CASSLGGPLGVGNQPQHF. This sequence joins TRBV7-9 and TRBJ1-5, with D maybe TRBD1 (5 bases). This CDR3 contains 18 residues. Germline-derived CDR1 and CDR2 are SEHNR and FQNEAQ (reference sequence). Trimming took off 1 base at V and 2 bases at J, with 18 bases between the two ends.

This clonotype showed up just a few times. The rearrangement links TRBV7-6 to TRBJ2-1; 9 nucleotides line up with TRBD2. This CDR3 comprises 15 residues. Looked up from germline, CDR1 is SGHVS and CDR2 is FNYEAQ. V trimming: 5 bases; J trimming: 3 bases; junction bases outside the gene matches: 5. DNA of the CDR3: TGTGCCAGCAGCCCCCGACTAGCGGTCTACAATGAGCAGTTCTTC. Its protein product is CASSPRLAVYNEQFF.

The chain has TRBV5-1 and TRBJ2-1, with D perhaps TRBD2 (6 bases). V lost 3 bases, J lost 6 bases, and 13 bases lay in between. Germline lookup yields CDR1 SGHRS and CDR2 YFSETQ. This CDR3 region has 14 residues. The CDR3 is CASSSEGFVNEQFF. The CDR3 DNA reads TGCGCCAGCAGCTCGGAGGGGTTTGTCAATGAGCAGTTCTTC.

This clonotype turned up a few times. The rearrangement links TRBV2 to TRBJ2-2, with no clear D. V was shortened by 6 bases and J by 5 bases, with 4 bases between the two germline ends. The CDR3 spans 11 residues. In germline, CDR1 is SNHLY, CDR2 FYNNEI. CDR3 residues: CASRGTGELFF. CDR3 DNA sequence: TGTGCCAGCAGAGGGACCGGGGAGCTGTTTTTT.

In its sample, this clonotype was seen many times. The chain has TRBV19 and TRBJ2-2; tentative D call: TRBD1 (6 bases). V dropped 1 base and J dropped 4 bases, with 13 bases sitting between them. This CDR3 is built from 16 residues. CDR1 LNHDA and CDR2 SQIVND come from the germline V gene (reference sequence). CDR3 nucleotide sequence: TGTGCCAGTAGTATAGGGTCCGGGACACTCACCGGGGAGCTGTTTTTT. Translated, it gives CASSIGSGTLTGELFF.

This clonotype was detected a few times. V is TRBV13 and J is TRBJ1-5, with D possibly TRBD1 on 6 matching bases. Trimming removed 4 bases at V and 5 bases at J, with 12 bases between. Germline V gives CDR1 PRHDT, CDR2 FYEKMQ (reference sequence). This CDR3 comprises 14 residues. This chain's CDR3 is CASSSRGWDQPQHF. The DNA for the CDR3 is TGTGCCAGCAGCTCCAGGGGCTGGGATCAGCCCCAGCATTTT.

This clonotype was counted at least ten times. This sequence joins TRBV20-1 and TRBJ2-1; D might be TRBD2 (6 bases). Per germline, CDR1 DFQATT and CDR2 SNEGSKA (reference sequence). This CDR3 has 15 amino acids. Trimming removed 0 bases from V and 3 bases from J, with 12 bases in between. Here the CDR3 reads CSARDQSGYYNEQFF. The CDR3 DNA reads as TGCAGTGCTAGAGATCAGAGCGGGTACTACAATGAGCAGTTCTTC.